This is a list of T cell receptor beta chains from one sample in a study of blood T cell repertoires in COVID-19. Assay: immunoSEQ multiplex PCR; the TCRdb copy retains only in-frame clones and omits some. The sample shows around 160,000 clones, about 86% of them seen only once. The sequenced sample was peripheral blood. All receptors derive from a woman in her 70s with COVID-19, enrolled during active disease. CDR3s include the opening cysteine and the closing phenylalanine or tryptophan. A D gene is named only where the DNA matches it firmly. A row's size may be missing; if present it is once, few, many or a size class.

J | D | size | V | length | DNA | CDR3
TRBJ1-4 | TRBD1 | . | TRBV28 | 13 | TGTGCCACCTGGGACAGTGGAAATGAAAAACTGTTTTTT | CATWDSGNEKLFF
TRBJ1-1 | . | few | TRBV6-5 | 13 | TGTGCCAGCAGTAACATCGAGGACACTGAAGCTTTCTTT | CASSNIEDTEAFF
TRBJ2-2 | . | . | TRBV27 | 15 | TGTGCCAGCAGTATCACCGGGAACAGGGCCGGGGAGCTGTTTTTT | CASSITGNRAGELFF
TRBJ2-5 | . | . | TRBV19 | 15 | TGTGCCAGTAGTATAGGACAGATTAGTGGAGAGACCCAGTACTTC | CASSIGQISGETQYF
TRBJ2-7 | TRBD1 | . | TRBV29-1 | 14 | TGCAGCGTGGGGAGCCAGTACAGGGGGTACGAGCAGTACTTC | CSVGSQYRGYEQYF
TRBJ2-3 | . | . | TRBV18 | 14 | TGTGCCAGCTCACCTCCCGGGTTGACAGATACGCAGTATTTT | CASSPPGLTDTQYF
TRBJ2-7 | . | . | TRBV10-3 | 12 | TGTGCCATCAGTGGGGCCAGCTACGAGCAGTACTTC | CAISGASYEQYF
TRBJ2-5 | . | . | TRBV9 | 15 | TGTGCCAGCAGCCCCCGGGTCTCGGTAAAAGAGACCCAGTACTTC | CASSPRVSVKETQYF
TRBJ2-7 | TRBD2 | . | TRBV27 | 16 | TGTGCCAGCAGTTTATGGGGGACTAGCGGGGTGTACGAGCAGTACTTC | CASSLWGTSGVYEQYF
TRBJ1-6 | TRBD1 | few | TRBV13 | 17 | TGTGCCAGCAGCTTAGGGTTGGGACAGGGAGGGGGTTCACCCCTCCACTTT | CASSLGLGQGGGSPLHF
TRBJ2-3 | . | . | TRBV10-3 | 16 | TGTGCCATCAGTGAGTCGAGGGGGTACCTTACAGATACGCAGTATTTT | CAISESRGYLTDTQYF
TRBJ2-1 | TRBD2 | . | TRBV14 | 17 | TGTGCCAGCAGCCAAGATCCACCGGGACTAGCTTACAATGAGCAGTTCTTC | CASSQDPPGLAYNEQFF
TRBJ1-5 | . | . | TRBV30 | 15 | TGTGCCTGGAGTGAAGACGGACATAGCAATCAGCCCCAGCATTTT | CAWSEDGHSNQPQHF
TRBJ2-7 | TRBD2 | . | TRBV18 | 15 | TGTGCCAGCTCACCACCGGCTAGCGGGGACTACGAGCAGTACTTC | CASSPPASGDYEQYF
TRBJ1-2 | TRBD1 | . | TRBV6-2/TRBV6-3 | 15 | TGTGCCAGCAGCACCGATTTTGGACAGGGAAGCGGCTACACCTTC | CASSTDFGQGSGYTF
TRBJ1-1 | TRBD1 | . | TRBV27 | 15 | TGTGCCAGCAGTTTAGTACAGGGGATTAGCACTGAAGCTTTCTTT | CASSLVQGISTEAFF
TRBJ1-1 | . | . | TRBV19 | 14 | TGTGCCAGTAGCAAGCTCCGGGACACCATCTCCGCTTTCTTT | CASSKLRDTISAFF
TRBJ2-2 | . | . | TRBV29-1 | 12 | TGCAGCGTTGAGGACTTCACCGGGGAGCTGTTTTTT | CSVEDFTGELFF
TRBJ1-1 | TRBD1 | . | TRBV18 | 15 | TGTGCCAGCTCTGCAACAGGGGGCGCGACGACTGAAGCTTTCTTT | CASSATGGATTEAFF
TRBJ1-1 | . | once | TRBV10-2 | 13 | TGCGCCACTAAATTTGGAGACGGGACTGAAGCTTTCTTT | CATKFGDGTEAFF
TRBJ2-7 | . | . | TRBV29-1 | 11 | TGCAGCGCTGGACAGTACTACGAGCAGTACTTC | CSAGQYYEQYF
TRBJ1-6 | . | . | TRBV5-1 | 16 | TGCGCCAGCAGCCGGACAAACAGGGAAAATAATTCACCCCTCCACTTT | CASSRTNRENNSPLHF
TRBJ2-2 | . | few | TRBV14 | 15 | TGTGCCAGCAGCCAGAAGGGGATCTACACCGGGGAGCTGTTTTTT | CASSQKGIYTGELFF
TRBJ2-1 | . | . | TRBV24-1 | 13 | TGTGCCACCAGTGATTTGGGTAGGGGTGAGCAGTTCTTC | CATSDLGRGEQFF
TRBJ2-7 | TRBD1 | . | TRBV2 | 14 | TGTGCCAGCAGTGTCGAGACAGGGACGTACGAGCAGTACTTC | CASSVETGTYEQYF
TRBJ2-3 | . | . | TRBV9 | 15 | TGTGCCAGCAGCTCTAAGGGGGGGATCGCAGATACGCAGTATTTT | CASSSKGGIADTQYF
TRBJ1-4 | . | . | TRBV4-1 | 14 | TGCGCCAGCAGCCAAGTTGGGGGGGTGCAAAAACTGTTTTTT | CASSQVGGVQKLFF
TRBJ1-6 | TRBD1 | once | TRBV2 | 17 | TGTGCCAGCAGTGAAGCGACAGGGACCTCCTATAATTCACCCCTCCACTTT | CASSEATGTSYNSPLHF
TRBJ1-1 | . | . | TRBV14 | 14 | TGTGCCAGCAGCCTGGGGGGAGGTTTCGCTGAAGCTTTCTTT | CASSLGGGFAEAFF
TRBJ2-7 | TRBD1 | . | TRBV2 | 13 | TGTGCCAGCAGGGGGACAGGGGACCACGAGCAGTACTTC | CASRGTGDHEQYF
TRBJ2-3 | . | . | TRBV28 | 14 | TGTGCCAGCACAGCCGCCGGGAGCACAGATACGCAGTATTTT | CASTAAGSTDTQYF
TRBJ2-1 | . | . | TRBV18 | 14 | TGTGCCAGCTCACGGGAGGAGGGCCTCAATGAGCAGTTCTTC | CASSREEGLNEQFF
TRBJ1-6 | TRBD1 | . | TRBV28 | 15 | TGTGCCAGCAGTGGACTGACAGGGTCTAATTCACCCCTCCACTTT | CASSGLTGSNSPLHF
TRBJ2-5 | TRBD1 | . | TRBV28 | 18 | TGTGCCAGCAGTGGACAGGGGGCCCGTCTTGAATGGGCGGAGACCCAGTACTTC | CASSGQGARLEWAETQYF
TRBJ1-6 | . | . | TRBV6-5 | 15 | TGTGCCAGCAGTTCCCAGCCAGAGGCCGATTCACCCCTCCACTTT | CASSSQPEADSPLHF
TRBJ2-2 | TRBD1 | . | TRBV5-1 | 16 | TGCGCCAGCAGCTTGGCGGGACAGGCGAACACCGGGGAGCTGTTTTTT | CASSLAGQANTGELFF
TRBJ2-3 | TRBD1 | . | TRBV11-3 | 16 | TGTGCCAGCAGCTCCCGGACAGGGAGTGGCACAGATACGCAGTATTTT | CASSSRTGSGTDTQYF
TRBJ1-4 | TRBD1 | . | TRBV27 | 13 | TGTGCCAGCAGCCGGGACAGGGGAGGAAAACTGTTTTTT | CASSRDRGGKLFF
TRBJ1-4 | TRBD1 | . | TRBV7-7 | 15 | TGTGCTAGCGGACCGGGACAGGGCTTAGGGGAAAAACTGTTTTTT | CASGPGQGLGEKLFF
TRBJ2-2 | TRBD2 | . | TRBV5-1 | 18 | TGCGCCAGCAGCTTTCGGACTAGCGGGGGTCAGAACACCGGGGAGCTGTTTTTT | CASSFRTSGGQNTGELFF
TRBJ1-3 | TRBD1 | . | TRBV28 | 17 | TGTGCCAGCAGTCAAGGACAGGGGAGAACCTCTGGAAACACCATATATTTT | CASSQGQGRTSGNTIYF